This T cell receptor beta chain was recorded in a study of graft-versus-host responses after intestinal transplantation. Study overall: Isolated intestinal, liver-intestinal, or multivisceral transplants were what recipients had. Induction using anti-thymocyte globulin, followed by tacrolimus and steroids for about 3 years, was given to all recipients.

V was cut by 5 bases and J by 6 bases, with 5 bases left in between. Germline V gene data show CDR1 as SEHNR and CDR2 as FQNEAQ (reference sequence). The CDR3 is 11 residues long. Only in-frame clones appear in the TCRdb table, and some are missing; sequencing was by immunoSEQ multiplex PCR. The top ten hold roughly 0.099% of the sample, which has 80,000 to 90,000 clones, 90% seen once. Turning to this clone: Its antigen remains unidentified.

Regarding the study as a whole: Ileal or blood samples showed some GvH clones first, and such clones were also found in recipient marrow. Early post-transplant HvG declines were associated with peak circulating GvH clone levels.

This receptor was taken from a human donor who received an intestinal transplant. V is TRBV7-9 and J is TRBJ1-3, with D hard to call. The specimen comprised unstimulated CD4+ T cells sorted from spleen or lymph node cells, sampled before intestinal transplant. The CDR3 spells CASSRENTIYF. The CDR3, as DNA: TGTGCCAGCAGCCGAGAAAACACCATATATTTT.